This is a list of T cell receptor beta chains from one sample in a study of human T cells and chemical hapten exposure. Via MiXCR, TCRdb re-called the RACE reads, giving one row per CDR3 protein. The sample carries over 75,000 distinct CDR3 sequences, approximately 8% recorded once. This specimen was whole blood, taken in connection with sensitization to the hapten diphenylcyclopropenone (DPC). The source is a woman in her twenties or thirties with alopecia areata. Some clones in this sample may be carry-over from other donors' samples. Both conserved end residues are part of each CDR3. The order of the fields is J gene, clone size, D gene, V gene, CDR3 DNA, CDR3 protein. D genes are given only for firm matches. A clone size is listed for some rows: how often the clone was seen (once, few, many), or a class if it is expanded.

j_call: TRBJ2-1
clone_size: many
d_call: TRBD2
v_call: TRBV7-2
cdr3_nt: TGTGCCAGCAGCTCCCTCGGCGGGGGGATGGAGCAGTTCTTC
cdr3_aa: CASSSLGGGMEQFF

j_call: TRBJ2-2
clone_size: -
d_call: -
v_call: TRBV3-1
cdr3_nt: TGTGCCAGCAGCCAAGCGAGCCAGGGGTTATTCACCGGGGAGCTGTTTTTT
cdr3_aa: CASSQASQGLFTGELFF

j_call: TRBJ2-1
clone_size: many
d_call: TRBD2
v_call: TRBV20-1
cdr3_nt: TGCAGTGCTAGCGGTCTAGCGGGGGGGCCATATGAGCAGTTCTTC
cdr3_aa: CSASGLAGGPYEQFF

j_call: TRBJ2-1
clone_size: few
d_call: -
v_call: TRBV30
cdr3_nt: TGTGCCTGGAGTGTACGAGTGGATGAGCAGTTCTTC
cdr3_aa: CAWSVRVDEQFF

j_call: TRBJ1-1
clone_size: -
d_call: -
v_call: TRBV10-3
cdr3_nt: TGTGCCATCAGTGAGTCACCCCGAGCGGGAGCTTTCTTT
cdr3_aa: CAISESPRAGAFF

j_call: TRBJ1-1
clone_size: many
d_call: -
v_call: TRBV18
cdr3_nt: TGTGCCAGCTCCCCAGGTCCGGTGAACACTGAAGCTTTCTTT
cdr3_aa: CASSPGPVNTEAFF

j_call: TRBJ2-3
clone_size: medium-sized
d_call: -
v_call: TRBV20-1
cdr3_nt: TGCAGTGCCAACGGGGGCGGGGCCAACACAGATACGCAGTATTTT
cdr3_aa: CSANGGGANTDTQYF

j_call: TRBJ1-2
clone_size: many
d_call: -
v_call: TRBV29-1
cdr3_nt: TGCAGCGGCTGGACGGTAACTAACTATGGCTACACCTTC
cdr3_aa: CSGWTVTNYGYTF

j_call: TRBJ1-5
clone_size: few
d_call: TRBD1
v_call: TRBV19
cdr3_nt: TGTGCCAGTAGCATGACAGGGGGTCAGCCCCAGCATTTT
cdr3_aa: CASSMTGGQPQHF

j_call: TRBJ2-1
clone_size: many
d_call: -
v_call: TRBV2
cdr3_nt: TGTGCCAGCAGTCGTTACGGCCCCGTGGGTACCAATGAGCAGTTCTTC
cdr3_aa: CASSRYGPVGTNEQFF

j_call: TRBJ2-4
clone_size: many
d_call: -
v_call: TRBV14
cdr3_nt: TGTGCCAGCAGCCCACTTGAGTACGGGACGGACATTCAGTACTTC
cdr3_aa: CASSPLEYGTDIQYF

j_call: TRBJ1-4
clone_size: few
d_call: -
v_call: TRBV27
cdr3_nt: TGTGCCAGCAGTTTATTTAGTGGCGGTAATGAAAAACTGTTTTTT
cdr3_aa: CASSLFSGGNEKLFF

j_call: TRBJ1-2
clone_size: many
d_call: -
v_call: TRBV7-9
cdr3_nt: TGTGCCAGCAGCTTACATCAGGGGACCTATGGCTACACCTTC
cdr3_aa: CASSLHQGTYGYTF

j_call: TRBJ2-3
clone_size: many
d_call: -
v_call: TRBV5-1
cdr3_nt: TGCGCCAGCAGCCGGAGTGCCCCGGGGGCAACAGATACGCAGTATTTT
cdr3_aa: CASSRSAPGATDTQYF

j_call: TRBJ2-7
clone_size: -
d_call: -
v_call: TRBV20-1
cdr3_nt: TGCAGTGCCGCCCCGACTACCTTCTACGAGCAGTACTTC
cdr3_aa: CSAAPTTFYEQYF

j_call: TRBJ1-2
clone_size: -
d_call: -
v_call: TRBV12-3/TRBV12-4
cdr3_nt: TGTACCAGCAGTTTTAGGCGGCTCTATGGCTACACCTTC
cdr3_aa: CTSSFRRLYGYTF

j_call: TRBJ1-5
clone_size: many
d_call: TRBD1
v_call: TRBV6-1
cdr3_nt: TGTGCCAGCAGCGACAGGGTTCAGCAGCCCCAGCATTTT
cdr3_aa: CASSDRVQQPQHF

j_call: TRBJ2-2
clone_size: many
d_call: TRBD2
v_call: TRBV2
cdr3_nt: TGTGCCAGCAGCGAACCGGGACTATCAGACACCGGGGAGCTGTTTTTT
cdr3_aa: CASSEPGLSDTGELFF

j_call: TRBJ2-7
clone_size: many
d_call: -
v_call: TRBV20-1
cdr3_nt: TGCAGTGCTAGAGACAACTCCTACGAGCAGTACTTC
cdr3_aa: CSARDNSYEQYF

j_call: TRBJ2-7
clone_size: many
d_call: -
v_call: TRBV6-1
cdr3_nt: TGTGCCAGCGAGGCCATCATCTACGAGCAGTACTTC
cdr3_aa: CASEAIIYEQYF

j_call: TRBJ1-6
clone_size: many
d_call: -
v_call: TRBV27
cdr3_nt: TGTGCCAGCAGTTTATCTGGGTTTAATAATTCACCCCTCCACTTT
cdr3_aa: CASSLSGFNNSPLHF

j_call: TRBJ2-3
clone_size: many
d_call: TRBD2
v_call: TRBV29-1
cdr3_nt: TGCAGCGTTCTCTTCGCCCGGTGGACTAGCTTCACCGATACGCAGTATTTT
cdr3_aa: CSVLFARWTSFTDTQYF

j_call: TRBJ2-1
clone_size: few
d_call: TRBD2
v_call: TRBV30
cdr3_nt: TGTGCCTGGAGTTCCCCCCCTGGGAGCGGGGGGGCTCTTCGGTACAATGAGCAGTTCTTC
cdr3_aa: CAWSSPPGSGGALRYNEQFF

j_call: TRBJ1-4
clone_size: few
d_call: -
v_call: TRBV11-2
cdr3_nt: TGTGCCAGCAGCCCCCCGGGGTCAAGGGGCGAAAAACTGTTTTTT
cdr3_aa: CASSPPGSRGEKLFF